The 32 T cell receptor beta chains below were found in one sample sequenced in a study of cytomegalovirus exposure and HLA in healthy donors. Use of 60 Vbeta and 13 Jbeta primers characterized the PCR. The assay was immunoSEQ multiplex PCR, and TCRdb's table has in-frame clones only and misses some. The sample has some 50,000 clones; about 71% are singletons. Sequenced: PBMCs. These receptors were collected from a woman aged 50 to 60 in good health and CMV-seropositive.

CDR3 in amino acids: CASSPRLAGAYEQYF. DNA of the CDR3: TGTGCCAGCAGTCCCCGACTAGCGGGGGCCTACGAGCAGTACTTC. The chain is built from TRBV28 and TRBJ2-7; 12 bases map to TRBD2. Trimming took 5 bases from V and 2 from J; bases not matched to a gene: 4. Germline V gene sequence: CDR1 MDHEN, CDR2 SYDVKM. The CDR3 is 15 residues long.

This clone was detected only a few times. This chain links TRBV7-9 with TRBJ1-4; D ambiguous. Germline lookup yields CDR1 SEHNR and CDR2 FQNEAQ (reference sequence). The CDR3 is 15 amino acids. Trimming cost V 7 bases and J 6 bases, with 18 bases left between them. CDR3 loop: CASTLGTARDEKLFF. The CDR3 DNA reads TGTGCCAGCACTTTAGGTACGGCGAGGGATGAAAAACTGTTTTTT.

This clone was seen only a few times. This sequence joins TRBV5-1 and TRBJ2-1, with a possible D match to TRBD2 (5 bases). Trimming removed 5 bases from V and 4 bases from J, with 13 bases in between. CDR3 size: 14 residues. Germline CDR1 is SGHRS and CDR2 is YFSETQ. The CDR3 DNA reads TGCGCCAGCAGTTCAACCGGGGTATACAATGAGCAGTTCTTC. Its translation: CASSSTGVYNEQFF.

The chain employs TRBV28 and TRBJ2-1; 7 bases are a match to TRBD2. The CDR3 runs to 17 residues. Germline loops: CDR1 MDHEN, CDR2 SYDVKM. Unmatched junction bases numbered 5, after V lost 0 bases and J lost 0 bases. The CDR3 sequence is CASSLWRAGSSYNEQFF. CDR3 in DNA: TGTGCCAGCAGTTTATGGAGAGCGGGAAGCTCCTACAATGAGCAGTTCTTC.

This clone appeared a few times. V and J are TRBV7-9 and TRBJ1-4; TRBD1 agrees at 7 bases. The CDR3 is made up of 15 amino acids. Germline CDR1 reads SEHNR; CDR2 reads FQNEAQ (reference sequence). Losses at the gene ends were 5 bases for V and 5 bases for J; bases not matched to a gene: 8. The CDR3 is CASSLGQVLNEKLFF. CDR3 sequence (DNA): TGTGCCAGCAGCCTAGGACAGGTTCTCAATGAAAAACTGTTTTTT.

This clone appeared a few times. The chain links TRBV19 to TRBJ2-2; unclear D gene. V was clipped by 5 bases and J by 3 bases, with 4 bases between them. Germline CDR1 reads LNHDA; CDR2 reads SQIVND (reference sequence). This CDR3 is built from 12 residues. The CDR3 protein is CASSLHTGELFF. Written as DNA, the CDR3 is TGTGCCAGTAGTCTCCACACCGGGGAGCTGTTTTTT.

The chain combines TRBV25-1 with TRBJ2-7; 10 bases are a match to TRBD1. CDR1 is MGHDK, CDR2 SYGVNS, per germline. CDR3 length: 17 amino acids. J was trimmed by 4 bases and V by 4 bases; bases with no gene match: 13. The CDR3 here is CASSGDRGPRIQYEQYF. The DNA for the CDR3 is TGTGCCAGCAGTGGGGACAGGGGTCCAAGGATCCAATACGAGCAGTACTTC.

V and J are TRBV15 and TRBJ2-7; 7 bases align to TRBD1. V shed 8 bases, J shed 0 bases, and the junction held 7 bases outside the gene matches. Germline V lookup: CDR1 LNHNV, CDR2 YYDKDF (reference sequence). The CDR3 contains 14 residues. CDR3 loop: CATSKYRGSYEQYF. The CDR3 bases are TGTGCCACCTCCAAGTACAGGGGCTCCTACGAGCAGTACTTC.

The chain joins TRBV7-2 to TRBJ2-7; 7 bases are a match to TRBD1. Germline CDR1 reads SGHTA; CDR2 reads FQGNSA. This CDR3 comprises 14 residues. V dropped 5 bases and J dropped 0; count of bases not matched to a gene: 4. The CDR3 DNA reads as TGTGCCAGCAGCCGGGACAGCAGCTCCTACGAGCAGTACTTC. Amino acid sequence: CASSRDSSSYEQYF.

About this clone itself: The junction shows a germline mismatch at one end, possibly a read error. The chain joins TRBV7-3 to TRBJ1-3; D ambiguous. This CDR3 comprises 15 residues. Germline V CDR1 and CDR2: SGHTA, FQGTGA. CDR3 bases: TGTGCCAGCAGCACCGACGGGAACATAACTACTTCCCCCCATTTT. It encodes CASSTDGNITTSPHF.

This rearrangement joins TRBV4-3 to TRBJ2-1; TRBD2 matches 12 bases. Trimming removed 1 base from V and 13 bases from J; junction bases left unmatched: 8. This CDR3 has 15 residues. Per the germline V gene, CDR1 is LGHNA and CDR2 is YSLEER. As DNA, the CDR3 is TGCGCCAGCAGCCAAGGATCGACTAGCGGGAGATTTCAGTTCTTC. Its protein product is CASSQGSTSGRFQFF.

This chain's CDR3 is CASSKGGPDRGNQPQHF. For the CDR3, the DNA is TGTGCCAGTAGTAAAGGGGGACCGGACAGGGGCAATCAGCCCCAGCATTTT. The chain links TRBV19 to TRBJ1-5; 8 bases agree with TRBD1. The CDR3 length is 17 residues. J gave up 2 bases and V 4 bases, and 10 bases lay outside the gene matches. Germline V gene lookup returns CDR1 LNHDA and CDR2 SQIVND (reference sequence).

This rearrangement joins TRBV19 to TRBJ2-5; TRBD1 matches 9 bases. J lost 2 bases, V lost 4 bases, and 14 bases had no gene match. The CDR3 runs to 18 residues. Germline V CDR1 and CDR2: LNHDA, SQIVND (reference sequence). The DNA for the CDR3 is TGTGCCAGTAGTAGGGGGTCGGTCCACAGGGGGCTTCAAGAGACCCAGTACTTC. This encodes CASSRGSVHRGLQETQYF.

The genes are TRBV6-6 and TRBJ1-1, with 7 bases that match TRBD1. CDR3 length equals 14 residues. The trim removed 2 bases at V and 1 base at J, leaving 1 base unmatched. Looked up from germline, CDR1 is MNHNY and CDR2 is SVGAGI (reference sequence). The CDR3, as DNA: TGTGCCAGCAGTTACCAGGGGGGGAACACTGAAGCTTTCTTT. Amino acids: CASSYQGGNTEAFF.

The CDR3 nucleotides read TGTGCCAGCTCACCACCATCCGGGTCCAACACCGGGGAGCTGTTTTTT. Its protein product is CASSPPSGSNTGELFF. This chain joins TRBV18 and TRBJ2-2; no firm D call. CDR1 is KGHSH, CDR2 LQKENI, per germline. V gave up 0 bases and J gave up 2 bases, with 10 bases separating them. This CDR3 contains 16 residues.

This clone occurred once. The identical CDR3 is also encoded by other nucleotide sequences in the sample. J is TRBJ2-1 and V is TRBV28, with TRBD2 matching 8 bases. The CDR3 contains 15 residues. Trimming removed 6 bases from V and 4 bases from J; junction bases left unmatched: 8. Per the germline V gene, CDR1 is MDHEN and CDR2 is SYDVKM. CDR3 sequence reads: CASSLPGGGYNEQFF. CDR3 DNA: TGTGCCAGCAGCCTCCCCGGGGGGGGGTACAATGAGCAGTTCTTC.

The chain employs TRBV27 and TRBJ1-6; no reliable D call. The CDR3 loop spans 17 amino acids. Trimming shortened V by 6 bases and J by 0 bases, and 15 bases separated the two germline ends. From germline, CDR1 is MNHEY and CDR2 SMNVEV (reference sequence). The chain's CDR3 is CASRTKNVASYNSPLHF. CDR3 nucleotides: TGTGCCAGCAGAACTAAAAATGTCGCCTCCTATAATTCACCCCTCCACTTT.

A single count supports this clone. The rearrangement joins TRBV15 to TRBJ1-3, with D hard to call. The V end was cut by 3 bases, the J end by 4 bases, with 13 bases between. This CDR3 is 15 amino acids long. Germline V CDR1 and CDR2: LNHNV, YYDKDF (reference sequence). DNA of the CDR3: TGTGCCACCAGCAGTCTCCGGGAAGACGGAAACACCATATATTTT. Its protein is CATSSLREDGNTIYF. The complete variable domain, with remaining parts taken from reference TRBV15 and TRBJ1-3, reads DAMVIQNPRYQVTQFGKPVTLSCSQTLNHNVMYWYQQKSSQAPKLLFHYYDKDFNNEADTPDNFQSRRPNTSFCFLDIRSPGLGDTAMYLCATSSLREDGNTIYFGEGSWLTVV.

The rearrangement uses TRBV27 and TRBJ2-5; TRBD2 aligns across 10 bases. From germline, CDR1 is MNHEY and CDR2 SMNVEV (reference sequence). With V trimmed by 5 bases and J by 7 bases, 10 bases remained unmatched. This CDR3 has 15 amino acids. The chain's CDR3 is CASSRTSGVSGTQYF. Written as DNA, the CDR3 is TGTGCCAGCAGTCGAACTAGCGGGGTGTCAGGGACCCAGTACTTC.

This chain links TRBV7-3 with TRBJ2-3, with 7 bases that match TRBD2. V was clipped by 4 bases and J by 2 bases; unmatched bases: 3. Germline loops: CDR1 SGHTA, CDR2 FQGTGA. The CDR3 has 14 amino acids. The CDR3 DNA is TGTGCCAGCAGCTGGGGGGGATACACAGATACGCAGTATTTT. It specifies CASSWGGYTDTQYF.

With regard to this clone: The germline gene is not matched at one end of the junction; a read error may be the cause. The chain links TRBV28 to TRBJ2-1; tentatively, D is TRBD1 (6 bases). CDR1 MDHEN and CDR2 SYDVKM come from the germline V gene. The CDR3 runs 12 residues. For the CDR3, the DNA is TGTGCCAGCAGTTTGAGGGTAGGGACACCTCTCTTC. Its protein product is CASSLRVGTPLF.

The DNA for the CDR3 is TGCGCCAGCAGCTTTGAACTCAACAATGAGCAGTTCTTC. Its translation: CASSFELNNEQFF. The chain links TRBV5-1 to TRBJ2-1; D is unresolved. The V and J ends lost 2 bases and 5 bases respectively, with 8 bases between them. The germline CDR1 and CDR2 sequences are SGHRS and YFSETQ. The length of the CDR3 is 13 residues.

V usage is TRBV9 and J usage is TRBJ2-2; 16 nucleotides line up with TRBD2. This CDR3 is built from 20 residues. V lost 3 bases, J lost 3 bases, and 11 bases stayed unmatched. In germline, CDR1 is SGDLS, CDR2 YYNGEE. CDR3 sequence: CASSARGTGLAGGDTGELFF. The CDR3 DNA reads as TGTGCCAGCAGCGCCCGGGGGACGGGACTAGCGGGGGGGGACACCGGGGAGCTGTTTTTT.

The rearrangement links TRBV14 to TRBJ2-7; D might be TRBD2 (5 bases). The CDR3 consists of 13 residues. Trimming removed 4 bases from V and 4 bases from J, with 11 bases in between. Per germline, CDR1 SGHDN and CDR2 FVKESK. This CDR3 reads CASSPGLSYEQYF. The CDR3 DNA reads as TGTGCCAGCAGCCCGGGGTTGTCGTACGAGCAGTACTTC.

The rearrangement uses TRBV28 and TRBJ2-5; 15 bases line up with TRBD2. The ends lost 5 bases at V and 5 bases at J; junction bases unmatched: 9. CDR3 size: 17 residues. In germline, CDR1 is MDHEN, CDR2 SYDVKM. In nucleotides, the CDR3 is TGTGCCAGCAGTCCGGGACTAGCGGGAGGTCCCGAGGAGACCCAGTACTTC. Translation: CASSPGLAGGPEETQYF.

V is TRBV10-3 and J is TRBJ2-5; weak D call: TRBD1 (6 bases). V was clipped by 11 bases and J by 1 base, with 14 bases between them. CDR3 length: 13 residues. CDR1 and CDR2 (germline): ENHRY, SYGVKD. In DNA form, the CDR3 reads TGTGCCTCCTCCGGGACACGCCAAGAGACCCAGTACTTC. Translating it yields CASSGTRQETQYF.

This chain uses TRBV5-4 with TRBJ2-5, with D tentatively TRBD1 (5 bases). The length of the CDR3 is 13 residues. CDR1 is SGHNT, CDR2 YYREEE, per germline (reference sequence). Trimming removed 6 bases from V and 4 bases from J, with 13 bases in between. Here the CDR3 DNA reads TGTGCCAGCAATTCCGCAGGGTCAGAGACCCAGTACTTC. It is translated as CASNSAGSETQYF. The whole variable domain, remainder taken from reference TRBV5-4 and TRBJ2-5, is ETGVTQSPTHLIKTRGQQVTLRCSSQSGHNTVSWYQQALGQGPQFIFQYYREEENGRGNFPPRFSGLQFPNYSSELNVNALELDDSALYLCASNSAGSETQYFGPGTRLLVL.

J is TRBJ2-5 and V is TRBV5-1, with TRBD2 identical over 8 bases. V gave up 0 bases and J gave up 5 bases; unmatched junction bases: 9. Germline V gene data show CDR1 as SGHRS and CDR2 as YFSETQ. The CDR3 length is 16 residues. CDR3 residues: CASSLAGGAGSETQYF. The CDR3 DNA follows: TGCGCCAGCAGCTTGGCCGGGGGGGCGGGTAGCGAGACCCAGTACTTC.

This sequence joins TRBV5-4 and TRBJ2-5; 8 nucleotides agree with TRBD2. V lost 4 bases, J lost 4 bases, and 12 bases stayed unmatched. CDR3 length equals 16 residues. CDR1 and CDR2 (germline): SGHNT, YYREEE (reference sequence). CDR3 in amino acids: CASSPASGPLRETQYF. The CDR3 nucleotides are TGTGCCAGCAGCCCGGCTAGCGGGCCCTTGAGAGAGACCCAGTACTTC. Full variable domain (missing parts from reference TRBV5-4 and TRBJ2-5): ETGVTQSPTHLIKTRGQQVTLRCSSQSGHNTVSWYQQALGQGPQFIFQYYREEENGRGNFPPRFSGLQFPNYSSELNVNALELDDSALYLCASSPASGPLRETQYFGPGTRLLVL.

This clone was observed once. CDR3 nucleotides: TGTGCCAGCAGTTTTCGGGGACAGGGAGCCAAAAACATTCAGTACTTC. This sequence encodes CASSFRGQGAKNIQYF. The chain uses TRBV28 and TRBJ2-4; TRBD1 matches at 9 bases. The CDR3 sequence is 16 residues long. The germline CDR1 and CDR2 sequences are MDHEN and SYDVKM. Germline trimming cut 3 bases from V and 0 bases from J; bases unmatched to any gene: 3.

This clone was counted once. The chain uses TRBV18 and TRBJ1-5, with D possibly matching TRBD1 (5 bases). Trimming left V 5 bases short and J 5 bases short, with 13 bases between. Germline loops: CDR1 KGHSH, CDR2 LQKENI. This CDR3 has 14 residues. The CDR3 loop reads CASSFEQEYQPQHF. The CDR3 DNA follows: TGTGCCAGCTCATTTGAACAGGAGTATCAGCCCCAGCATTTT.

CDR3: CASSYGTVGEQYF. CDR3 bases: TGTGCCAGCAGCTACGGGACTGTGGGAGAGCAGTACTTC. The J gene is TRBJ2-7, the V gene TRBV7-6; tentative D call: TRBD2 (6 bases). Germline values: CDR1 SGHVS, CDR2 FNYEAQ. CDR3 length equals 13 residues. The V and J ends lost 4 bases and 7 bases respectively, with 14 bases between them.